This T cell receptor beta chain is from a study of cytotoxic CD8 clonotypes in ibrutinib-treated CLL. Study-wide points: Circulating CD8+ T-cell counts were tracked by baseline clonality, which exceeded that of age-matched healthy donors.

Genomic DNA in an amount of around 2 micrograms was extracted from cryopreserved PBMCs and used for the preparation of TCR beta libraries. Clones were read by immunoSEQ multiplex PCR, and TCRdb kept only the in-frame ones, dropping some. The sample has about 63,000 clones, 71% seen once. For this clone: The antigen remains unidentified.

The CDR3 sequence is 12 residues long. Per the germline V gene, CDR1 is GTSNPN and CDR2 is SVGIG (reference sequence). Losses at the gene ends were 5 bases for V and 6 bases for J; bases not matched to a gene: 5. The chain couples TRBV30 to TRBJ2-7; 9 bases match TRBD2. The specimen was PBMCs, collected after 12 months of ibrutinib treatment. The clonotype was recovered from a human donor with chronic lymphocytic leukemia. CDR3 sequence: CAWSLAGFEQYF. CDR3 DNA sequence: TGTGCCTGGTCTCTAGCGGGATTCGAGCAGTACTTC.